This T cell receptor (beta chain) was found in a study of cytomegalovirus exposure and HLA in healthy donors. This CDR3 is built from 15 residues. The germline V and J ends were trimmed by 0 bases and 2 bases, with 11 bases remaining between them. The germline CDR1 and CDR2 sequences are SGHRS and YFSETQ. In its sample, this clone was seen a few times. The study ran its PCR with 60 Vbeta and 13 Jbeta primers. Using immunoSEQ multiplex PCR, the repertoire was profiled, and TCRdb retains in-frame clones only, with some absent. Of around 150,000 clones listed, under 10% were seen once; the top ten hold 5.5% to 8%.

The sequenced sample consisted of PBMCs. This sequence joins TRBV5-1 and TRBJ2-5, with D maybe TRBD2 (6 bases). This sequence originates from a middle-aged woman in good health and CMV-seropositive. CDR3 protein: CASSLVGSGQETQYF. CDR3 sequence (DNA): TGCGCCAGCAGCTTGGTGGGTAGCGGTCAAGAGACCCAGTACTTC.